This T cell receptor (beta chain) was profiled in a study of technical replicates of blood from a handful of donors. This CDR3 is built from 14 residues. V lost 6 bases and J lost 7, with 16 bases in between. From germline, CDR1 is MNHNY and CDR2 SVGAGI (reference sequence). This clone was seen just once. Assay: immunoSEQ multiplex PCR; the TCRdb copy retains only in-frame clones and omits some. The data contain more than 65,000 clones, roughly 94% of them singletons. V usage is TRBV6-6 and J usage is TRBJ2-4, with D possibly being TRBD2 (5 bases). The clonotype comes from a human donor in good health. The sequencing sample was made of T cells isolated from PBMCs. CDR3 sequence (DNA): TGTGCCAGCAGCGGATTCAGCGGCGAGAACATTCAGTACTTC. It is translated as CASSGFSGENIQYF.